The sequence of this T cell receptor (beta chain) was determined in a study of CD8+ T cells in alopecia areata. Study details: Twice a day, 5 to 10 mg of oral tofacitinib was administered to treated patients. Study findings and constraints: Sequencing of scalp samples also includes resident alphabeta T cells from normal skin.

J was trimmed by 4 bases and V by 6 bases; bases with no gene match: 6. The length of the CDR3 is 13 residues. The germline CDR1 and CDR2 sequences are MNHEY and SVGAGI. On this clone itself: What it binds is not known.

Those with alopecia areata gave lesional scalp punch biopsies and peripheral blood. Reverse transcribed after extraction, RNA yielded cDNA as the sequencing template. Assay: immunoSEQ multiplex PCR; the TCRdb copy retains only in-frame clones and omits some. The sample records about 15,000 clones, approximately 54% being singletons. The specimen was skin. The rearrangement uses TRBV6-5 and TRBJ2-7; 7 bases match TRBD2. The source of this sequence is a human donor with alopecia areata. CDR3 coding DNA: TGTGCCAGCAGGCCCCGCGGGAGTTACGAGCAGTACTTC. Translating it yields CASRPRGSYEQYF.